What follows are 6 T cell receptor beta chains derived from one specimen sequenced in a study of T cell changes during pregnancy in multiple sclerosis. Assay: immunoSEQ multiplex PCR; the TCRdb copy retains only in-frame clones and omits some. Among about 53,000 clones listed, 85% to 95% were seen once. Material: CD4+ T cells from peripheral blood mononuclear cells, obtained in the third trimester of pregnancy. Receptors were obtained from a female donor with multiple sclerosis, enrolled in a pregnancy study.

The chain joins TRBV9 to TRBJ1-6; D might be TRBD1 (5 bases). The CDR3 consists of 17 residues. Germline CDR1 reads SGDLS; CDR2 reads YYNGEE. Trimming left V 4 bases short and J 6 bases short, with 20 bases between. CDR3 residues: CASSPYLGETRNSPLHF. The CDR3, as DNA: TGTGCCAGCAGCCCTTACTTAGGGGAAACGCGTAATTCACCCCTCCACTTT. Full variable domain (missing parts from reference TRBV9 and TRBJ1-6): DSGVTQTPKHLITATGQRVTLRCSPRSGDLSVYWYQQSLDQGLQFLIQYYNGEERAKGNILERFSAQQFPDLHSELNLSSLELGDSALYFCASSPYLGETRNSPLHFGNGTRLTVT.

This chain uses TRBV6-6 with TRBJ2-3; the D is unclear. V was pared by 10 bases and J by 4 bases, with 6 bases between. Germline V CDR1 and CDR2: MNHNY, SVGAGI (reference sequence). The CDR3 is 10 amino acids. CDR3 coding DNA: TGTGCCATTCGGGCAGATACGCAGTATTTT. It specifies CAIRADTQYF.

This clone was detected only once. The rearrangement joins TRBV6-1 to TRBJ1-6, with no clear D. Germline V gene lookup returns CDR1 MNHNS and CDR2 SASEGT. Trimming shortened V by 6 bases and J by 7 bases, and 10 bases separated the two germline ends. The CDR3 loop spans 13 amino acids. The CDR3 DNA sequence: TGTGCCAGCAGGACGGAGAGGAATTCACCCCTCCACTTT. Translating gives CASRTERNSPLHF.

This rearrangement joins TRBV27 to TRBJ2-6; D gene ambiguous. CDR1 is MNHEY, CDR2 SMNVEV, per germline (reference sequence). Trimming cost V 5 bases and J 4 bases, with 9 bases left between them. This CDR3 is 14 amino acids long. The CDR3 sequence: CASSLFPGANVLTF. The CDR3 coding sequence is TGTGCCAGCAGTCTTTTCCCCGGGGCCAACGTCCTGACTTTC.

This clone was seen once. Other DNA sequences within the sample encode an identical CDR3. The V and J genes are TRBV2 and TRBJ1-1, with D unresolved. Germline V gene data show CDR1 as SNHLY and CDR2 as FYNNEI. The CDR3 runs 13 residues. Between the trimmed V and J ends, which lost 4 bases and 0 bases, there was a span of 6 bases. Here the CDR3 DNA reads TGTGCCAGCAGTGGGGCGATGAACACTGAAGCTTTCTTT. Residues: CASSGAMNTEAFF. The variable domain in full, completed from reference TRBV2 and TRBJ1-1, reads EPEVTQTPSHQVTQMGQEVILRCVPISNHLYFYWYRQILGQKVEFLVSFYNNEISEKSEIFDDQFSVERPDGSNFTLKIRSTKLEDSAMYFCASSGAMNTEAFFGQGTRLTVV.

This clone was found once. The rearrangement joins TRBV5-1 to TRBJ1-1; D gene unclear. The CDR3 is 20 amino acids. V lost 4 bases, J lost 1 base, and 29 bases lay in between. Germline V CDR1 and CDR2: SGHRS, YFSETQ. This chain's CDR3 is CASSREGGLTGASPNTEAFF. In nucleotides, the CDR3 is TGCGCCAGCAGCCGAGAGGGTGGCCTCACGGGAGCCAGTCCGAACACTGAAGCTTTCTTT. Variable domain in full (rest from reference TRBV5-1 and TRBJ1-1): KAGVTQTPRYLIKTRGQQVTLSCSPISGHRSVSWYQQTPGQGLQFLFEYFSETQRNKGNFPGRFSGRQFSNSRSEMNVSTLELGDSALYLCASSREGGLTGASPNTEAFFGQGTRLTVV.